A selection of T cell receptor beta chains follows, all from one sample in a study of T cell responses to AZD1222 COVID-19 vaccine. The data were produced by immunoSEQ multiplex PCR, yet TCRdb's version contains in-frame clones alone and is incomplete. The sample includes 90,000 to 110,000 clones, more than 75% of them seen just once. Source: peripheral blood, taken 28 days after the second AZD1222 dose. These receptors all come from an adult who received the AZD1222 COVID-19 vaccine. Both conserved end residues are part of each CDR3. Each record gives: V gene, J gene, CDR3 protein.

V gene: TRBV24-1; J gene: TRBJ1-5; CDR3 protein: CATSDHREPNSNQPQHF
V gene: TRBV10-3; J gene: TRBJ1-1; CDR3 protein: CAISDPTSGGTEAFF
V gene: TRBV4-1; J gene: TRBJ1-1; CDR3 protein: CASSRATGLTEAFF
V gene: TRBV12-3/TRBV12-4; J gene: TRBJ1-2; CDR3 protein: CASSWPGNYGYTF
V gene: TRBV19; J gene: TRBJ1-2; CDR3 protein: CASSITLELSANYGYTF
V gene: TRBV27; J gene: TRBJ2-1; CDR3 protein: CASRQGRAGNEQFF
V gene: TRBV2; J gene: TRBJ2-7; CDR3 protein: CASSVGQGSYEQYF
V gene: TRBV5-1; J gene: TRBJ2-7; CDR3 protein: CASSLAGTRERSYEQYF
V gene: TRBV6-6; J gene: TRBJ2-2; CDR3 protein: CASSLTSGTAGELFF
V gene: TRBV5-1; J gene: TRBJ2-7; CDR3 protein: CASRGGGGAVYEQYF
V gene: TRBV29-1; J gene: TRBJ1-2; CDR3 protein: CSVEGGAAGQGYTF
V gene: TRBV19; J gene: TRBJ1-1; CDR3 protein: CASSTRGLNTEAFF
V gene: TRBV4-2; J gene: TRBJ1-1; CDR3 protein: CASSQERFGLGAFF
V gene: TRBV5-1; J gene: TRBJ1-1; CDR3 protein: CASSHGTGVFF
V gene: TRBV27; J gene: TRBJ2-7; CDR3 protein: CASSPGGRDYEQYF
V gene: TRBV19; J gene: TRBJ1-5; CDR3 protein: CASSIGVNQPQHF
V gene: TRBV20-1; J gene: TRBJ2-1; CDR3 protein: CSARGRNEQFF
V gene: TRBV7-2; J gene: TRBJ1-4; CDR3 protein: CASSFRDKLFF
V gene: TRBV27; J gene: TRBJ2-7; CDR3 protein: CASRRGRGYEQYF
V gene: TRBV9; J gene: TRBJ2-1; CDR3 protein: CASSAPQGGGRGNEQFF
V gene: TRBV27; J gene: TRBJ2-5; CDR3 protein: CASSLSFSETQYF
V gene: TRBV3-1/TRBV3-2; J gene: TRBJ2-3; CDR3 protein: CASSLSGQVPDTQYF
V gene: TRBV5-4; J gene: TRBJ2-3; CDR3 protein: CASTPGLRGAADTQYF
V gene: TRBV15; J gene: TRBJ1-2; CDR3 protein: CATSKERDNGFVNYGYTF
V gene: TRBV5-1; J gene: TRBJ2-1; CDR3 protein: CASSLGQDEQFF
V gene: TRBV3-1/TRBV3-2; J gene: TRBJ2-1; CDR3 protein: CASSQAGRDAYNEQFF
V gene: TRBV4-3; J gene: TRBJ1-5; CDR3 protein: CASSQEFEGLMPQHF
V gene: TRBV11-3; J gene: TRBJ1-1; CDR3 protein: CASSQESGAGSTEAFF
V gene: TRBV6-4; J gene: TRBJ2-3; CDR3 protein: CASSESASGTDTQYF
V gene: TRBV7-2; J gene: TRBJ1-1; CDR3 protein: CASSFDGWGTEAFF
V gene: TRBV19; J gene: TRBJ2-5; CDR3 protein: CASSIDMLETQYF
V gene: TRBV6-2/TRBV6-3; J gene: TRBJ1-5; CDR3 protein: CASSHGIQGEGNQPQHF
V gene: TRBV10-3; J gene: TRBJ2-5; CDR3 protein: CAISEFKRGATETQYF
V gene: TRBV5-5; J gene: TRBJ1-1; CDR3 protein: CASTRRGEGTEAFF
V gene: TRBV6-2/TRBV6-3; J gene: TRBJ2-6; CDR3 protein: CASSDGGANVLTF
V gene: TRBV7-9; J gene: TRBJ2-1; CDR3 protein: CASRPRLGYNEQFF
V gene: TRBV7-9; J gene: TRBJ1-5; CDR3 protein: CASSLGPGKRHF
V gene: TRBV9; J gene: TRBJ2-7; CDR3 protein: CASSVGGSGDEQYF
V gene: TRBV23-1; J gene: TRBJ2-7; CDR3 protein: CASGWTGIFAYEQYF
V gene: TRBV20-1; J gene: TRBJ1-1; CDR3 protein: CSASRPQGWGTEAFF
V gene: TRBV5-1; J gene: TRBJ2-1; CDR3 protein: CASSSTGSLPNEQFF
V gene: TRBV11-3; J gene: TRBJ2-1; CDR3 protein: CASSSLLTHEQFF
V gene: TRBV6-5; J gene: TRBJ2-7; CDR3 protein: CASSSLAGGGYEQYF
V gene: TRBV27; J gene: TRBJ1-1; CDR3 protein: CASSLGGPTEAFF
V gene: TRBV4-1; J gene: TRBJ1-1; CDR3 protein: CASSQGGRLGTGNTEAFF
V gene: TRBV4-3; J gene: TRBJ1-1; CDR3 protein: CASSQTRAENTEAFF
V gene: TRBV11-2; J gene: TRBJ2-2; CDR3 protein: CASSFDSPTGELFF
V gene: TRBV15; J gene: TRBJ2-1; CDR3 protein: CATSRGVASVNEQFF
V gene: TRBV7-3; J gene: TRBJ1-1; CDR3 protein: CASSLRPGTGDTEAFF
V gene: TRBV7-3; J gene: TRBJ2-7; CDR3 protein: CASSYGTGSSYEQYF
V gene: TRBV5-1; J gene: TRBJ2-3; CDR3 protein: CASSLGTSGAADTQYF
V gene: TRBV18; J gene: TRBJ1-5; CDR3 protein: CASSPIQGGQPQHF
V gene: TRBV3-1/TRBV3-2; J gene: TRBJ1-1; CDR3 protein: CASRLQGNTEAFF
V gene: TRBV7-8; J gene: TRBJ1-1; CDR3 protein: CASSLAGRVEAFF